The clone carrying this T cell receptor (beta chain) was found once. TCRdb's copy holds only in-frame clones and misses some; the assay was immunoSEQ multiplex PCR. The data hold around 130,000 clones, with about 94% observed a single time. These data originate in a study of T cell changes during pregnancy in multiple sclerosis. The CDR3 is 15 residues long. CDR1 KGHSH and CDR2 LQKENI come from the germline V gene. V lost 5 bases and J lost 7, with 15 bases in between. Sequenced here: peripheral blood, sampled before pregnancy. The receptor's source is a female donor with multiple sclerosis, enrolled in a pregnancy study. The rearrangement uses TRBV18 and TRBJ1-6; D gene ambiguous. CDR3 nucleotide sequence: TGTGCCAGCTCAGGACTGGGATTAGGAAATTCACCCCTCCACTTT. Its translation is CASSGLGLGNSPLHF.